The T cell receptor (beta chain) described here comes from a study of shared clonotypes between healthy human individuals. Turning to the study itself: CD4 naive cells filled three plates per donor, CD4 memory three, CD8 naive two and CD8 memory one.

The donors, all of them Caucasian adults, lived in Nashville, Tennessee. Researchers partitioned CD4+ cells into CD45RA+ naive and CD45RA-negative memory subsets. CDR1 SNHLY and CDR2 FYNNEI come from the germline V gene. The CDR3 is made up of 14 amino acids. Trimming removed 7 bases from V and 2 bases from J, with 11 bases in between. In the source study's methods: Without quality scores, immunoSEQ junctional reads could not be filtered like full-length reads. Measured with immunoSEQ multiplex PCR; TCRdb has only the in-frame clones, and not every one. V, J and clone size are those of that table, while D and trimming were read from the DNA. The sample records some 2.1 million clones, 85% to 95% being singletons.

The receptor was derived from a man between 18 and 35 years old in good health. This chain links TRBV2 with TRBJ1-4; TRBD1 is a possible D gene (6 bases). Material for sequencing was naive CD4+ T cells sorted from blood. Stated subset: CD45RA+ positively selected. CDR3 region: CASITGMTNEKLFF. The CDR3 nucleotides are TGTGCCAGCATTACAGGGATGACTAATGAAAAACTGTTTTTT.